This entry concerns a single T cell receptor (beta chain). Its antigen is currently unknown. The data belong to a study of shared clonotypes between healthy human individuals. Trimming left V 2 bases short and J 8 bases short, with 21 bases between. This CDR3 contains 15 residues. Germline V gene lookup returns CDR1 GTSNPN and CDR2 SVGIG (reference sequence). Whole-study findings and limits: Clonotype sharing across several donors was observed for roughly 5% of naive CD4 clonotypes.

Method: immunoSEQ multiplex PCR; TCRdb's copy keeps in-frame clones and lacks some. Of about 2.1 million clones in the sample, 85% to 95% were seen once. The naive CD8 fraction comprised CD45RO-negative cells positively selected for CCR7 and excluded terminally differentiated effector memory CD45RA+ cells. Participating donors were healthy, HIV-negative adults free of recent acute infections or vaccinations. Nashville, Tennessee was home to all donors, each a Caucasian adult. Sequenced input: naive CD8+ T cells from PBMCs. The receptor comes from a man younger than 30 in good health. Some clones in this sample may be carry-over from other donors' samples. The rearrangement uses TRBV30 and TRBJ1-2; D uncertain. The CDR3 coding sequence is TGTGCCTGGAGTAGTGGGGTTTCGGGTTTGTGGGGCTACACCTTC. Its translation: CAWSSGVSGLWGYTF.